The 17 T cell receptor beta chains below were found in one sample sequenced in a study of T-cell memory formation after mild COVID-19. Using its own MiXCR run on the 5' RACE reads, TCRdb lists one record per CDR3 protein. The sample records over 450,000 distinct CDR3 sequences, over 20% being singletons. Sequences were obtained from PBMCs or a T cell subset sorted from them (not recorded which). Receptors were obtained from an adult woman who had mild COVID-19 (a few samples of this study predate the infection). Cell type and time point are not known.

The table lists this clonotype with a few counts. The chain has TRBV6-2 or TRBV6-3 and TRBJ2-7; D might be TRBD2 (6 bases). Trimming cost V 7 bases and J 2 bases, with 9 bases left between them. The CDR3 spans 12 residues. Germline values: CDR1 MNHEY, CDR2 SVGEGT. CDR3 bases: TGTGCCAGCACGGGGGTTCCCTACGAGCAGTACTTC. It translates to CASTGVPYEQYF.

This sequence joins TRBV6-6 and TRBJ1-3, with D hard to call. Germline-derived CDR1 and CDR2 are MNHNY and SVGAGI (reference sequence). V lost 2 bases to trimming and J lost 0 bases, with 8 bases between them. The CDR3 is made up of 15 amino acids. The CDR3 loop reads CASSYGALSGNTIYF. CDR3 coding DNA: TGTGCCAGCAGTTACGGCGCGCTCTCTGGAAACACCATATATTTT.

The CDR3 nucleotides are TGTGCCACCAGCACTGGACTAGAACTTTTCTACGAGCAGTACTTC. It is translated as CATSTGLELFYEQYF. The gene calls are TRBV15 and TRBJ2-7; the match to TRBD2 covers 7 bases. Per the germline V gene, CDR1 is LNHNV and CDR2 is YYDKDF (reference sequence). V lost 4 bases, J lost 3 bases, and 9 bases stayed unmatched. The CDR3 runs 15 residues. Using reference TRBV15 and TRBJ2-7 for the parts outside the CDR3, the full variable domain is DAMVIQNPRYQVTQFGKPVTLSCSQTLNHNVMYWYQQKSSQAPKLLFHYYDKDFNNEADTPDNFQSRRPNTSFCFLDIRSPGLGDTAMYLCATSTGLELFYEQYFGPGTRLTVT.

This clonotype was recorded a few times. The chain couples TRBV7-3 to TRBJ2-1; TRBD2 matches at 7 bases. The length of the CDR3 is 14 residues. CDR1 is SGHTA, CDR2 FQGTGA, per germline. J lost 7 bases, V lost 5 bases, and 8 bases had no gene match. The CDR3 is CASSQTTSRNEQFF. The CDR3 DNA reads TGTGCCAGCAGCCAAACGACTAGCAGGAATGAGCAGTTCTTC.

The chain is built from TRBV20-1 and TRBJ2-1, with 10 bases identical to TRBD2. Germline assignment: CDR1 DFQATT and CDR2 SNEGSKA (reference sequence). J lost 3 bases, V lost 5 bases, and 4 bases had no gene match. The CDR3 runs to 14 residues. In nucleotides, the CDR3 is TGCAGTGCTCCTAGCGGGGGATACTACAATGAGCAGTTCTTC. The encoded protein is CSAPSGGYYNEQFF.

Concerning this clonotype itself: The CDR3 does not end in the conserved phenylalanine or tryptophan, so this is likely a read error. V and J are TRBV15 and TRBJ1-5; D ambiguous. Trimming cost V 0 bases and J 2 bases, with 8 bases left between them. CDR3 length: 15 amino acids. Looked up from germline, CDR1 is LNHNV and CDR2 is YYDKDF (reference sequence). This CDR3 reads CATSRDPSGNQPQHL. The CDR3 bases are TGTGCCACCAGCAGAGATCCGTCGGGCAATCAGCCCCAGCATTTG.

This chain's CDR3 is CASSYGTGMETQYF. For the CDR3, the DNA is TGTGCCAGCAGTTATGGGACAGGAATGGAGACCCAGTACTTC. V and J are TRBV6-5 and TRBJ2-5; 8 positions agree with TRBD1. Germline CDR1 is MNHEY and CDR2 is SVGAGI. This CDR3 region has 14 residues. V lost 3 bases to trimming and J lost 5 bases; unmatched junction nucleotides: 5.

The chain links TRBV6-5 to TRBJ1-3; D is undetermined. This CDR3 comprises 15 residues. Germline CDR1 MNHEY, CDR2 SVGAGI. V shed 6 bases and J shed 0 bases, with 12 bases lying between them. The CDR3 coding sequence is TGTGCCAGCAGCCGTTGGACGGACTCTGGAAACACCATATATTTT. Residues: CASSRWTDSGNTIYF.

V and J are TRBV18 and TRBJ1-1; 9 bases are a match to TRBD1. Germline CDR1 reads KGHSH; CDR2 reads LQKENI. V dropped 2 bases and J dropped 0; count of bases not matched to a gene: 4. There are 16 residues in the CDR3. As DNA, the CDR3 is TGTGCCAGCTCACCAGCCCGACAGGGGGTGAACACTGAAGCTTTCTTT. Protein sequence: CASSPARQGVNTEAFF.

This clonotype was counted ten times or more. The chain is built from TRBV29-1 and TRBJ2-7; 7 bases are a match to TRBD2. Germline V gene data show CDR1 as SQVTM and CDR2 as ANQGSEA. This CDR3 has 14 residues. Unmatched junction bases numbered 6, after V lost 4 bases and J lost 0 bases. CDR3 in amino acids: CSVGTRMVSYEQYF. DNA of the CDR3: TGCAGCGTTGGGACTAGGATGGTCTCCTACGAGCAGTACTTC.

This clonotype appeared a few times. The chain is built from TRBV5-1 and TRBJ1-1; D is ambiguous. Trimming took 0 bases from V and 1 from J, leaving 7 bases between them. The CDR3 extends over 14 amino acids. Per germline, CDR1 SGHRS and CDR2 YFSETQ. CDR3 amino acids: CASSLDVGNTEAFF. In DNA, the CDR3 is TGCGCCAGCAGCTTGGACGTCGGGAACACTGAAGCTTTCTTT. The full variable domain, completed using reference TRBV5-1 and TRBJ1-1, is KAGVTQTPRYLIKTRGQQVTLSCSPISGHRSVSWYQQTPGQGLQFLFEYFSETQRNKGNFPGRFSGRQFSNSRSEMNVSTLELGDSALYLCASSLDVGNTEAFFGQGTRLTVV.

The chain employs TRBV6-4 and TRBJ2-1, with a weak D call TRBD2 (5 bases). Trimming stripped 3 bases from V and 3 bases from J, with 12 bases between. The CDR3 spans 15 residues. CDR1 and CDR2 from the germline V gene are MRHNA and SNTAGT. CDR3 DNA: TGTGCCAGCAGTGAGGAGGACGGAGTCTACAATGAGCAGTTCTTC. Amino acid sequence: CASSEEDGVYNEQFF.

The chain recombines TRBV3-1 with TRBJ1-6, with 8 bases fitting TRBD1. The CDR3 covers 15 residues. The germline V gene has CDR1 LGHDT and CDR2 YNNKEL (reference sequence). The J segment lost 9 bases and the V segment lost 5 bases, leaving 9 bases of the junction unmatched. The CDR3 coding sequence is TGTGCCAGCAGCACACGGACAGGGTCAAGTTCACCCCTCCACTTT. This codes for CASSTRTGSSSPLHF.

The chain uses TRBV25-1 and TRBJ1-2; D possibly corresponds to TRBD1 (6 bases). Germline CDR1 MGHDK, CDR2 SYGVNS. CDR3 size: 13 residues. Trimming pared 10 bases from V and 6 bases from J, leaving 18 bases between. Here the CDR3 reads CATSREGEDGYTF. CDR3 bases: TGTGCCACCTCACGAGAGGGGGAGGATGGCTACACCTTC.

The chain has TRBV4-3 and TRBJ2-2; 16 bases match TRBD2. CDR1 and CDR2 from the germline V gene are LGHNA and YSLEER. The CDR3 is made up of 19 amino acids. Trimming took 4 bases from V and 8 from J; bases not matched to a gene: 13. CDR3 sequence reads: CASSPQGLAGGLGSGELFF. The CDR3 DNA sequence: TGCGCCAGCAGCCCTCAGGGACTAGCGGGAGGGCTGGGGTCTGGGGAGCTGTTTTTT.

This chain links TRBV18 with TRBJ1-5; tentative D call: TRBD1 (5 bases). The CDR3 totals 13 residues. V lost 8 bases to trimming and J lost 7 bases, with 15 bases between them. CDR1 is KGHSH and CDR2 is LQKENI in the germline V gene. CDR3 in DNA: TGTGCCAGCGACGGCGGGGGTGGCCAGCCCCAGCATTTT. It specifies CASDGGGGQPQHF.

DNA of the CDR3: TGTGCCAGCAGTTTACTGTTGGATCACTACGAGCAGTACTTC. Translation: CASSLLLDHYEQYF. The gene calls are TRBV12-3 or TRBV12-4 and TRBJ2-7, with D uncertain. The CDR3 contains 14 residues. V lost 2 bases and J 3 bases, leaving 11 bases between the germline ends.